The rows below give T cell receptor beta chains drawn from one sample of a study of Graves' ophthalmopathy and Graves' hyperthyroidism. TCRdb analysed the multiplex PCR reads with MiXCR anew, one entry per CDR3 protein. The sample comprises around 660,000 distinct CDR3 sequences, roughly two fifths of which are singletons, and over 2.5% rests with the top ten. Sequencing input: peripheral blood. All receptors derive from an adult man with Graves' ophthalmopathy. Each CDR3 is given without its conserved first and last residue. The D gene is left open where the match is weak. Only some rows state a clone size, as once, few, many or a class for expanded clones.

clone_size,d_call,v_call,cdr3_length,j_call,cdr3_aa
-,TRBD1,TRBV10-3,14,TRBJ1-1,ASSLRDRGLNTEAF
once,TRBD2,TRBV25-1,12,TRBJ2-7,ARGASGSDHEQY
-,-,TRBV11-1,15,TRBJ1-2,ASSWGGTYEQYYGYT
many,-,TRBV12-3/TRBV12-4,13,TRBJ1-2,ASSPGGGYLYGYT
many,-,TRBV6-1,12,TRBJ1-5,ASSEVYSNQPQH
-,TRBD1,TRBV19,13,TRBJ2-2,ASSIDSGGTGELF
-,-,TRBV24-1,13,TRBJ2-5,ATAGVEGCWETQY
many,-,TRBV7-9,12,TRBJ2-6,ASSLNSGANVLT
many,TRBD2,TRBV10-3,13,TRBJ2-7,AISEEVAGVYEQY
-,-,TRBV7-9,13,TRBJ1-1,ASSFWGSMNTEAF
many,-,TRBV7-9,12,TRBJ1-1,ASSFGNPNTEAF
-,-,TRBV29-1,9,TRBJ1-2,SDTGTRGYT
-,-,TRBV2,13,TRBJ2-5,ASSASGFTGETQY
-,TRBD1,TRBV13,13,TRBJ1-1,ASTPGTGYRTEAF
many,-,TRBV7-2,12,TRBJ2-5,ASSAPGTQETQY
once,-,TRBV2,12,TRBJ1-3,ASSKGSGGNTIY
many,-,TRBV6-5,13,TRBJ1-5,ASSYSRYSNQPQH
many,-,TRBV7-7,11,TRBJ2-5,ASSLTIQETQY
once,TRBD1,TRBV29-1,12,TRBJ1-3,SAGTGTSGNTIY
-,-,TRBV2,10,TRBJ2-7,ASSEALIEQY
-,-,TRBV7-2,14,TRBJ1-4,ASSLVSEATNEKLF
few,TRBD2,TRBV10-3,14,TRBJ2-5,ASRARGGLSPETQY
many,-,TRBV7-2,18,TRBJ2-7,ASSLERMSTRSWGYHEQY
many,-,TRBV11-2,12,TRBJ1-3,ASSLDASGNTIY
many,-,TRBV9,12,TRBJ1-2,ASSPEGVNYGYT
many,-,TRBV2,12,TRBJ2-7,ASSAGGNSYEQY
-,-,TRBV6-5,14,TRBJ2-7,ASNWGKGEASYEQY
-,TRBD2,TRBV7-8,14,TRBJ2-7,ASSPPGLAVPYEQY
many,-,TRBV7-7,11,TRBJ1-6,ASSLNHNSPLH
many,-,TRBV24-1,12,TRBJ2-2,ATSGRQNTGELF
many,-,TRBV29-1,9,TRBJ2-7,SVELGSEQY
few,-,TRBV9,12,TRBJ2-5,ASSPTGYQETQY
many,-,TRBV5-5,11,TRBJ2-7,ASSSPITYEQY
-,-,TRBV4-1,14,TRBJ2-5,ASSQRALGGQETQY
many,TRBD1,TRBV12-3/TRBV12-4,13,TRBJ2-5,ASSGQGARIETQY
many,-,TRBV25-1,10,TRBJ2-7,ASSEGPYEQY
-,-,TRBV10-3,11,TRBJ1-2,AIQTGENYGYT
-,TRBD1,TRBV10-3,11,TRBJ1-1,AIGGQGFTEAF
many,-,TRBV10-3,16,TRBJ1-6,ASSYSHDRAKLHSPLH
-,-,TRBV18,13,TRBJ1-5,ASSSGTGSNQPQH
many,-,TRBV10-3,12,TRBJ1-5,AISRQANNQPQH
-,-,TRBV25-1,12,TRBJ1-3,ASSDAGLGNTIY